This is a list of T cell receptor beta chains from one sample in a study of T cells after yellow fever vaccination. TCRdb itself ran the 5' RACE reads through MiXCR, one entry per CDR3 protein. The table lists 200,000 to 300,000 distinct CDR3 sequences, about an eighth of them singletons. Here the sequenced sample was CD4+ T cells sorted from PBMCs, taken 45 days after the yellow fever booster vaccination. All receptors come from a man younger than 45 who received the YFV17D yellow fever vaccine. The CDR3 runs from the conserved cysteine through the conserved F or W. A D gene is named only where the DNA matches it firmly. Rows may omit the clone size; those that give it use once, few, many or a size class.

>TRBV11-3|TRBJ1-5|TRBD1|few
TGTGCCTCCCTCGACAGGGACAATCAGCCCCAGCATTTT
CASLDRDNQPQHF
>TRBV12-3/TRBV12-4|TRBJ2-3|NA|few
TGTGCCAGCAGTTTGACTTCAGGCACGCAGTATTTT
CASSLTSGTQYF
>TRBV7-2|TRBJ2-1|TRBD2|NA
TGTGCCAGCAGCTTAGCCGGGACTAGCGATAAGCAGTTCTTC
CASSLAGTSDKQFF
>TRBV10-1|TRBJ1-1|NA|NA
TGCGCCAGCAGTGAGCGGTTGGGGGACACTGAAGCTTTCTTT
CASSERLGDTEAFF
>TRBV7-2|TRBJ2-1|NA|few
TGTGCCAGCAGCTTAGATGGCGGGAATGCCTACAATGAGCAGTTCTTC
CASSLDGGNAYNEQFF
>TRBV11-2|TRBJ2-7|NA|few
TGTGCCAGCAGCTTAGAGACCGTCAACACCTACGAGCAGTACTTC
CASSLETVNTYEQYF
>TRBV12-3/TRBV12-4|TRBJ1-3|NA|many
TGTGCCAGCAGTTTAGCGGTCAACACCATATATTTT
CASSLAVNTIYF
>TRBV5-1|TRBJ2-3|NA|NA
TGCGCCAGCAGCTTCGGCAGACCCACTAGCACAGATACGCAGTATTTT
CASSFGRPTSTDTQYF
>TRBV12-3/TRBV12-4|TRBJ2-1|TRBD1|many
TGTGCCAGCAACCCGACAGGGGACGGGGATGAGCAGTTCTTC
CASNPTGDGDEQFF
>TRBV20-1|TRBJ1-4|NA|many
TGCAGTGCTAGAGACCGACGACAAGGACGTGAAAAACTGTTTTTT
CSARDRRQGREKLFF
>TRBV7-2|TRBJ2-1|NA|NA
TGTGCCAGCAGCTCGGGTGGCGGGTACGGGTACAATGAGCAGTTCTTC
CASSSGGGYGYNEQFF
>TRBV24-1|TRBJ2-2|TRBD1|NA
TGTGCCACCAGGGGACAAGAGGACAGGGGGCGCGGCACCGGGGAGCTGTTTTTT
CATRGQEDRGRGTGELFF
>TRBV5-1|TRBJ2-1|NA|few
TGCGCCAGCAGCCGGCTCCGGGACCTTCAGGCCCATGAGCAGTTCTTC
CASSRLRDLQAHEQFF
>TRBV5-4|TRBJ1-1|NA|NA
TGTGCCAGCAGCTTTAGGGGGACAAAAACTTTCTTT
CASSFRGTKTFF
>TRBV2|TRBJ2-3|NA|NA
TGTGCCAGCAGTGAACTAGCGACCCAGGATACGCAGTATTTT
CASSELATQDTQYF
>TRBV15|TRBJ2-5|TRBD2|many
TGTGCCACCAGCAGAGATCCTAGGGCTAGCGGGAGGGAAGAGACCCAGTACTTC
CATSRDPRASGREETQYF
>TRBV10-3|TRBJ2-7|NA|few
TGTGCCATCAGTGCCGCCGGGTCGGGCGAGCAGTACTTC
CAISAAGSGEQYF
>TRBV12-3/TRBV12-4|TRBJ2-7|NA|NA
TGTGCCAGCAGTCTGACAGGCGGCGGAGGGCAGTACTTC
CASSLTGGGGQYF
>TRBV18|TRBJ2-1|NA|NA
TGTGCCAGCTCACCAAACAGCGGAGAATACAATGAGCAGTTCTTC
CASSPNSGEYNEQFF
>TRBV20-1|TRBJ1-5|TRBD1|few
TGCAGTGCGCAGCCGGGACAGGCACTGGGTCAGCCCCAGCATTTT
CSAQPGQALGQPQHF
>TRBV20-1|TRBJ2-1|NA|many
TGCAGTGCTAGAGCTATCGGGCGGACCGACAATGAGCAGTTCTTC
CSARAIGRTDNEQFF
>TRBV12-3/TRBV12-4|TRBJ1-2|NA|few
TGTGCCAGCAGTTTGCGGGACGACAATGGCTACACCTTC
CASSLRDDNGYTF
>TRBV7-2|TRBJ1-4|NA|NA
TGTGCCAGCAGCTTGTGGCTGCTTAATGAAAAACTGTTTTTT
CASSLWLLNEKLFF
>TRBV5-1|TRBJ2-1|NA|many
TGCGCCAGCAGCGTGACGGGTGAGCAGTTCTTC
CASSVTGEQFF